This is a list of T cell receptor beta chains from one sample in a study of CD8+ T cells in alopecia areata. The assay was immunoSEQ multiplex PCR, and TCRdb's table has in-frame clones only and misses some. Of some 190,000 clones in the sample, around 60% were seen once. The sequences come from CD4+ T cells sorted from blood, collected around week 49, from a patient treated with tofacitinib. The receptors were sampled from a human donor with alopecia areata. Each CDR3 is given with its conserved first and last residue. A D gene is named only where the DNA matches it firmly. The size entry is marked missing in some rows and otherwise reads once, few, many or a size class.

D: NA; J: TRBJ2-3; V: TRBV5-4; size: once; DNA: TGTGCCAGCAGCTCACCTAGCACAGATACGCAGTATTTT; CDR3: CASSSPSTDTQYF
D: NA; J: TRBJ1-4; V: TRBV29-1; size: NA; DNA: TGCAGCGCTTACAGAGACCTAACTAATGAAAAACTGTTTTTT; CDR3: CSAYRDLTNEKLFF
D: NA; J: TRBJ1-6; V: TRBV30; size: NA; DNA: TGTGCCTGGAGTGATCGAGATAATTCACCCCTCCACTTT; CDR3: CAWSDRDNSPLHF
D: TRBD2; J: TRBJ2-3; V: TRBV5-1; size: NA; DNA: TGCGCCAGCAGCTTGCCTAAGGGACTAGCGGAAACAGATACGCAGTATTTT; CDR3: CASSLPKGLAETDTQYF
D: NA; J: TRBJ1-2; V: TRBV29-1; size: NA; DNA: TGCAGCGTTGAGGAGGACCGCCGATCTAACTATGGCTACACCTTC; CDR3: CSVEEDRRSNYGYTF
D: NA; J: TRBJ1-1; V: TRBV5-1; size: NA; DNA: TGCGCCAGCAGCTTGATGCCAGCCGACACTGAAGCTTTCTTT; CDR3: CASSLMPADTEAFF
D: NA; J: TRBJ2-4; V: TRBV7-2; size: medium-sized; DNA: TGTGCCAGCAGCTTAGATCCCGACAGCGCGAGCATTCAGTACTTC; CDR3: CASSLDPDSASIQYF
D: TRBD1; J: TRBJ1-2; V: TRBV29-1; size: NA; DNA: TGCAGCGTCAACACAGGGGGCGCTTATGGCTACACCTTC; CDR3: CSVNTGGAYGYTF
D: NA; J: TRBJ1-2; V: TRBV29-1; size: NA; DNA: TGCCTCGTTCTGGGAGACTATGGCTACACCTTC; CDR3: CLVLGDYGYTF
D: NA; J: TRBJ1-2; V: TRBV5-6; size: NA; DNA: TGTGCCAGCAGCTTGGCCTCGGGACCGCGCTATGGCTACACCTTC; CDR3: CASSLASGPRYGYTF
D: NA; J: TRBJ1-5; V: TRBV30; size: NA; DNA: TGTGCCTGGAGTCTAAAGGACAATCGCAATCAGCCCCAGCATTTT; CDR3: CAWSLKDNRNQPQHF
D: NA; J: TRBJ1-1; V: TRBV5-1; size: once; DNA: TGCGCCAGCAGCTTGGAAGGGACTGAAGCTTTCTTT; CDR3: CASSLEGTEAFF
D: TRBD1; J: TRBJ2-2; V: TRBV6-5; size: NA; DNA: TGTGCCAGCAGCCGGACAGGGATCGCCACCGGGGAGCTGTTTTTT; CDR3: CASSRTGIATGELFF
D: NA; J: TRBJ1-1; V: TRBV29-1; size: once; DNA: TGCAGCGTTGCTCGGGTGATCAACACTGAAGCTTTCTTT; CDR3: CSVARVINTEAFF
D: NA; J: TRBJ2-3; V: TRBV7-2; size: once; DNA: TGTGCCAGCAGCCCCTCCGGGACGGGGGAAAGGGGCACAGATACGCAGTATTTT; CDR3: CASSPSGTGERGTDTQYF
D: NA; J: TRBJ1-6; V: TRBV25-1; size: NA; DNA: TGTGCCAGCAGTGGAAACGGGCTGAGTTCACCCCTCCACTTT; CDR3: CASSGNGLSSPLHF
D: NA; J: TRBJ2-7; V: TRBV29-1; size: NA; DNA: TGCAGCATTGGGGGGTATGAAGAGCAGTACTTC; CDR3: CSIGGYEEQYF
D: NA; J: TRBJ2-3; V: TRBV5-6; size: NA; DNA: TGTGCCAGCAGCTCCATCCGGGACTTCGGATTTACGCAGTATTTT; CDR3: CASSSIRDFGFTQYF
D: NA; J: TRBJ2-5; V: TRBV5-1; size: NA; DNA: TGCGCCAGCAAAATAACGGGGGGCACCCAAGAGACCCAGTACTTC; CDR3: CASKITGGTQETQYF
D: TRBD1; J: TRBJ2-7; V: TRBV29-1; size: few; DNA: TGCAGCGTTGGGGACAGCTCCTACGAGCAGTACTTC; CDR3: CSVGDSSYEQYF
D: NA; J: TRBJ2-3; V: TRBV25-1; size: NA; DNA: TGTGCCAGCAGTGTGTGGGGGAGCACAGATACGCAGTATTTT; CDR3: CASSVWGSTDTQYF
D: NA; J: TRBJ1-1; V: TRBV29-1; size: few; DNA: TGCAGCGTTGGGGGCAGGCGGTGGTCGGAAGCTTTCTTT; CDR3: CSVGGRRWSEAFF
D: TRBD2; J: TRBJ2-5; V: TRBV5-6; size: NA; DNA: TGTGCCAGCAGCTTGGGACTAGCGGGGCAAGAGACCCAGTACTTC; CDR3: CASSLGLAGQETQYF
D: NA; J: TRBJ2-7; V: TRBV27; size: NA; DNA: TGTGCCAGCACCCCGATGGGGGCCTCGAAAGAGCAGTACTTC; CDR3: CASTPMGASKEQYF
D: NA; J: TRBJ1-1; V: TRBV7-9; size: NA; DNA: TGTGCCAGCAGCCTTATGGGGGAGGAAGCTTTCTTT; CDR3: CASSLMGEEAFF
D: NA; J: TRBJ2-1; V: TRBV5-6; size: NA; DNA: TGTGCCAGCAGCTTGGCATGGGAGCAGTTCTTC; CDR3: CASSLAWEQFF
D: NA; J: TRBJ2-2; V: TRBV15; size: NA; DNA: TGTGCCACCAGCAGAGCAGTCTCGAACACCGGGGAGCTGTTTTTT; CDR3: CATSRAVSNTGELFF
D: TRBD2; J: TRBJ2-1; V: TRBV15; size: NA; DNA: TGTGCCACCAGCTATACTATGGGACTAGCGGGGGGAAATGAGCAGTTCTTC; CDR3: CATSYTMGLAGGNEQFF
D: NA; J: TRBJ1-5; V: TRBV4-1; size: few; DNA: TGCGCCAGCAGCCAAGCCGAAATTAGCAATCAGCCCCAGCATTTT; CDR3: CASSQAEISNQPQHF
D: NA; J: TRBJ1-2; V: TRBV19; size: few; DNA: TGTGCCAGCGCCCTTTCTTTCGGGACGGCGGATGACTATGGCTACACCTTC; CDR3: CASALSFGTADDYGYTF
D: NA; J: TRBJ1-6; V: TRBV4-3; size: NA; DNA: TGCGCCAGCAGCCAAGACAGGGAGTCAAATTCACCCCTCCACTTT; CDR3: CASSQDRESNSPLHF
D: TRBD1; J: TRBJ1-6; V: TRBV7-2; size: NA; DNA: TGTGCCAGCAGCTTTGACAGGGGTCGTTCACCCCTCCACTTT; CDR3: CASSFDRGRSPLHF
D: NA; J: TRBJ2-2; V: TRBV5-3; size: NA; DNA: TGTGCCAGAAGCTTGGAAGCGGAGACGAACACCGGGGAGCTGTTTTTT; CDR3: CARSLEAETNTGELFF
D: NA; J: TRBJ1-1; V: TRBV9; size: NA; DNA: TGTGCCAGCAGCGTAGAAAATCAGGGGACTGAAGCTTTCTTT; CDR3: CASSVENQGTEAFF
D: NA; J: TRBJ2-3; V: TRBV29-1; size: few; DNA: TGCAGCGTTGCCCGGGACGGCACAGATACGCAGTATTTT; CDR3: CSVARDGTDTQYF
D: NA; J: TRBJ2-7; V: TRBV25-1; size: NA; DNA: TGTGCCAGCAGTGGGCGGGACATCTACGAGCAGTACTTC; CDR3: CASSGRDIYEQYF
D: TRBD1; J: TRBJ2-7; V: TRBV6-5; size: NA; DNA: TGTGCCAGCAGTATTGGTGGACAGGGCTCCCCGCAGTACTTC; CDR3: CASSIGGQGSPQYF
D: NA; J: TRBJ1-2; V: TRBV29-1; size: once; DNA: TGCAGCGTTGAAGATAGGCTGGATGGCTACACCTTC; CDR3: CSVEDRLDGYTF
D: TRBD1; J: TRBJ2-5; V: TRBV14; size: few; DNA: TGTGCCAGCAGCCCTAGACAGGGTATGGAGACCCAGTACTTC; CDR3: CASSPRQGMETQYF
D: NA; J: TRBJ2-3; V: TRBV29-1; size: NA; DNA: TGCAGCGTCCTCGAGCTGTCAGATACGCAGTATTTT; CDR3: CSVLELSDTQYF